This T cell receptor beta chain was observed in a study of cytomegalovirus exposure and HLA in healthy donors. PCR involved 60 Vbeta and 13 Jbeta primers. TCRdb keeps only in-frame clones here, not all; method: immunoSEQ multiplex PCR. The sample has under 200,000 clones, 75% to 90% seen once. The CDR3 has 13 residues. Trimming took off 11 bases at V and 5 bases at J, with 15 bases between the two ends. Germline V CDR1 and CDR2: MDHEN, SYDVKM. This chain uses TRBV28 with TRBJ1-4; D unclear. The TCR was taken from a woman aged 18 to 35 in good health and CMV-seronegative. The sample taken for sequencing was PBMCs. The CDR3 loop reads CASLRETNEKLFF. The CDR3 nucleotides are TGTGCCTCCCTGAGGGAAACGAATGAAAAACTGTTTTTT. The full variable domain, its missing parts supplied by reference TRBV28 and TRBJ1-4, is DVKVTQSSRYLVKRTGEKVFLECVQDMDHENMFWYRQDPGLGLRLIYFSYDVKMKEKGDIPEGYSVSREKKERFSLILESASTNQTSMYLCASLRETNEKLFFGSGTQLSVL.